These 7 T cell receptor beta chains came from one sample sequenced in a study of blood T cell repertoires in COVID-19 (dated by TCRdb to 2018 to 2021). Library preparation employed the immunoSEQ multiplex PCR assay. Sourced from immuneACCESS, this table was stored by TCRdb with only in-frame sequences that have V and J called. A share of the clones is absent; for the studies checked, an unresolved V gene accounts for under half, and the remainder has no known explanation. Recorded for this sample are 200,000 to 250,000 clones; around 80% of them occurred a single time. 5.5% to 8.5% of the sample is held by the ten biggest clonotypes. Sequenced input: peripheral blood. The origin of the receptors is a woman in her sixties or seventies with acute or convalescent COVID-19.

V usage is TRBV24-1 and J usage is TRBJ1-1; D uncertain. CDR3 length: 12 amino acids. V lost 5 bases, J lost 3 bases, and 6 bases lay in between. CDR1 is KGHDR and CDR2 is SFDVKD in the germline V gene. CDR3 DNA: TGTGCCACCAGTGGTGAGGACACTGAAGCTTTCTTT. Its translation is CATSGEDTEAFF.

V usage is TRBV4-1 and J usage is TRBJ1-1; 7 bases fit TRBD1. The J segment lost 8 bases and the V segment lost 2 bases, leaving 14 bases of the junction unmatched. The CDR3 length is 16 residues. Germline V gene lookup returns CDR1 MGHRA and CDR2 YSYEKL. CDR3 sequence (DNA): TGCGCCAGCAGCCAATCGTCAGGGGGTGGTACGGGAGAAGCTTTCTTT. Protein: CASSQSSGGGTGEAFF.

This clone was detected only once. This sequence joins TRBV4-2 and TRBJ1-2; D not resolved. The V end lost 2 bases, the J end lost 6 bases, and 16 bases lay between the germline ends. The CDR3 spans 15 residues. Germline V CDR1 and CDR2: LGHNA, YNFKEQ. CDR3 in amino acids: CASSQNGRAGDGYTF. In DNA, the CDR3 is TGTGCCAGCAGCCAAAACGGCCGGGCGGGCGATGGCTACACCTTC.

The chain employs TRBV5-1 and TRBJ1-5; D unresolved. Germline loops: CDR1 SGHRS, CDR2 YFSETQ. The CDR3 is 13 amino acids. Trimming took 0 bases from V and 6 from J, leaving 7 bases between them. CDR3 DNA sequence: TGCGCCAGCAGCTTGGAGCCGGGTCAGCCCCAGCATTTT. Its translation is CASSLEPGQPQHF.

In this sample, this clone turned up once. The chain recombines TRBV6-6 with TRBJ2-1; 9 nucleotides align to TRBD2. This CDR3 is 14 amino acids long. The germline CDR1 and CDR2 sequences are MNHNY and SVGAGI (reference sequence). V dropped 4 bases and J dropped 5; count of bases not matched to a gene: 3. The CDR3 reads CASSLRGGNNEQFF. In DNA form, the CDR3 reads TGTGCCAGCAGTTTGCGGGGGGGCAACAATGAGCAGTTCTTC.

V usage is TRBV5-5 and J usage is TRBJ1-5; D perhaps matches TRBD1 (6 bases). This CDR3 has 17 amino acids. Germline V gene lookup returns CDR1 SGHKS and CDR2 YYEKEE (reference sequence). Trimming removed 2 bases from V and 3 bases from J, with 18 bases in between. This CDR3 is CASSFNLDGTHNQPQHF. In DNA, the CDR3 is TGTGCCAGCAGCTTTAATTTAGACGGGACACACAATCAGCCCCAGCATTTT.

The CDR3 nucleotides are TGTGCCAGCAGCTTGGGCGAGGAAGAGACCCAGTACTTC. The encoded protein is CASSLGEEETQYF. The genes are TRBV5-6 and TRBJ2-5; D ambiguous. V dropped 0 bases and J dropped 3 bases, with 6 bases sitting between them. This CDR3 comprises 13 residues. Looked up from germline, CDR1 is SGHDT and CDR2 is YYEEEE.